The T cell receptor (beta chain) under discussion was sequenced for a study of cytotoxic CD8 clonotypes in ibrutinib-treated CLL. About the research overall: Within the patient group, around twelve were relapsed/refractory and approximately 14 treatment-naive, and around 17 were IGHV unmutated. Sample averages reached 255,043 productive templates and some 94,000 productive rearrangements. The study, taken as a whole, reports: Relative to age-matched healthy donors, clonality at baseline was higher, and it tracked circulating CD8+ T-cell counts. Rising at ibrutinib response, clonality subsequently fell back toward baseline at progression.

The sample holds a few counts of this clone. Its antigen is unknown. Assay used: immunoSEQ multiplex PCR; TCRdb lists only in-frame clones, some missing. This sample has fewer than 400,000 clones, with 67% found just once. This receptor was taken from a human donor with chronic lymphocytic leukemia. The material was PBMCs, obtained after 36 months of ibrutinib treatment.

The CDR3 loop reads CASSLQGGEQYF. In nucleotides, the CDR3 is TGTGCCAGCAGCTTACAGGGGGGCGAGCAGTACTTC. This rearrangement joins TRBV9 to TRBJ2-7, with 8 bases lining up with TRBD1. The V gene end was trimmed by 4 bases and the J gene end by 6 bases; junction bases not matched to a gene: 3. The CDR3 has 12 residues. Germline values: CDR1 SGDLS, CDR2 YYNGEE.